These 10 T cell receptor beta chains originate from one sample sequenced in a study of cytomegalovirus exposure and HLA in healthy donors. PCR was performed using 60 Vbeta and 13 Jbeta primers. Measured with immunoSEQ multiplex PCR; TCRdb has only the in-frame clones, and not every one. The sample consists of approximately 190,000 clones, 77% of them appearing once. The sample was PBMCs. Source of these receptors: a woman aged 25 to 39 in good health and CMV-seropositive.

The V gene is TRBV5-1, the J gene TRBJ2-1, with 12 positions matching TRBD2. V dropped 3 bases and J dropped 7; count of bases not matched to a gene: 2. The CDR3 has 14 residues. CDR1 is SGHRS, CDR2 YFSETQ, per germline. The CDR3 loop reads CASSYGTSGNEQFF. The CDR3, as DNA: TGCGCCAGCAGCTACGGGACTAGCGGGAATGAGCAGTTCTTC.

This chain uses TRBV6-1 with TRBJ1-5, with 8 nucleotides matching TRBD1. The CDR3 has 15 residues. The germline CDR1 and CDR2 sequences are MNHNS and SASEGT. Germline trimming cut 1 base from V and 13 bases from J; bases unmatched to any gene: 12. CDR3 bases: TGTGCCAGCAGTGAAGGTCCGGGCAGGGGGCTGGGGCAGCATTTT. Translating it yields CASSEGPGRGLGQHF.

This chain connects TRBV30 to TRBJ2-1; tentatively, D is TRBD2 (6 bases). Germline CDR1 is GTSNPN and CDR2 is SVGIG (reference sequence). Between the trimmed V and J ends, which lost 1 base and 10 bases, there was a span of 20 bases. The CDR3 runs 15 residues. This CDR3 reads CAWSAGTGPRTEQFF. CDR3 DNA sequence: TGTGCCTGGAGTGCGGGGACTGGACCAAGAACAGAGCAGTTCTTC.

The V call is TRBV7-9, the J call TRBJ1-1, with D possibly TRBD1 on 5 matching bases. The germline CDR1 and CDR2 sequences are SEHNR and FQNEAQ (reference sequence). The CDR3 covers 15 residues. The V and J ends lost 5 bases and 0 bases respectively, with 13 bases between them. CDR3 region: CASSLRRTLNTEAFF. The CDR3 region has the DNA TGTGCCAGCAGCCTTCGAAGGACATTGAACACTGAAGCTTTCTTT.

V is TRBV7-2 and J is TRBJ2-1, with D perhaps TRBD1 (6 bases). Trimming removed 4 bases from V and 7 bases from J, with 17 bases in between. Germline CDR1 and CDR2: SGHTA and FQGNSA. The CDR3 contains 15 residues. The CDR3 nucleotides read TGTGCCAGCAGCTCTGGGACATTCCCTGGGAATGAGCAGTTCTTC. Translation gives CASSSGTFPGNEQFF. The full variable domain, with the rest looked up from reference TRBV7-2 and TRBJ2-1, is GAGVSQSPSNKVTEKGKDVELRCDPISGHTALYWYRQSLGQGLEFLIYFQGNSAPDKSGLPSDRFSAERTGGSVSTLTIQRTQQEDSAVYLCASSSGTFPGNEQFFGPGTRLTVL.

This clone occurred once. Within the sample, other DNA sequences also encode this same CDR3. The chain joins TRBV7-2 to TRBJ2-7, with 7 nucleotides matching TRBD2. Germline assignment: CDR1 SGHTA and CDR2 FQGNSA. J lost 4 bases, V lost 1 base, and 4 bases had no gene match. There are 14 residues in the CDR3. CDR3 region: CASSLVGGSYEQYF. The DNA for the CDR3 is TGTGCCAGCAGCTTAGTCGGGGGGAGTTACGAGCAGTACTTC.

A few counts support this clone. The genes are TRBV10-3 and TRBJ1-2; 12 bases line up with TRBD1. This CDR3 spans 16 amino acids. V gave up 7 bases and J gave up 4 bases; unmatched junction bases: 10. Germline V gene sequence: CDR1 ENHRY, CDR2 SYGVKD. CDR3 protein: CAINVGTGGASYGYTF. The DNA of the CDR3 is TGTGCCATCAATGTTGGGACAGGGGGCGCCAGCTATGGCTACACCTTC.

This clone showed up just a few times. The rearrangement links TRBV29-1 to TRBJ2-1; 10 bases match TRBD2. CDR1 SQVTM and CDR2 ANQGSEA come from the germline V gene. Trimming at V came to 4 bases and at J to 3 bases, leaving 3 bases not matched to a gene. The CDR3 has 14 amino acids. The CDR3 DNA reads as TGCAGCGTTGTGGGACTAGCGATCTACAATGAGCAGTTCTTC. The encoded protein is CSVVGLAIYNEQFF.

This chain links TRBV5-1 with TRBJ2-5; D possibly corresponds to TRBD2 (5 bases). The CDR3 is 14 residues long. Germline CDR1 is SGHRS and CDR2 is YFSETQ. Between the trimmed V and J ends, which lost 1 base and 3 bases, there was a span of 10 bases. The chain's CDR3 is CASSLLGGKETQYF. DNA of the CDR3: TGCGCCAGCAGCTTGTTAGGAGGAAAAGAGACCCAGTACTTC. Looking up the rest from reference TRBV5-1 and TRBJ2-5 gives the full variable domain: KAGVTQTPRYLIKTRGQQVTLSCSPISGHRSVSWYQQTPGQGLQFLFEYFSETQRNKGNFPGRFSGRQFSNSRSEMNVSTLELGDSALYLCASSLLGGKETQYFGPGTRLLVL.

This chain joins TRBV15 and TRBJ1-5, with D possibly being TRBD1 (6 bases). Trimming removed 5 bases at V and 4 bases at J, with 15 bases between. CDR1 is LNHNV and CDR2 is YYDKDF in the germline V gene (reference sequence). The CDR3 extends over 15 amino acids. In nucleotides, the CDR3 is TGTGCCACCAGCGGGCCACGGACAGCTAATCAGCCCCAGCATTTT. Translated, it gives CATSGPRTANQPQHF.